This T cell receptor beta chain was sequenced in a study of T cell responses to AZD1222 COVID-19 vaccine. The method was immunoSEQ multiplex PCR; TCRdb's version includes in-frame clones alone and lacks a portion of them. The repertoire consists of around 97,000 clones, with 91% occurring once and the leading ten covering 45%. Germline V gene sequence: CDR1 LNHDA, CDR2 SQIVND (reference sequence). V was cut by 9 bases and J by 4 bases, with 18 bases left in between. The CDR3 contains 14 residues. This clone was detected a few times. This TCR came from an adult in good health. This specimen consisted of peripheral blood, obtained on day 0 of AZD1222 vaccination. The V call is TRBV19, the J call TRBJ1-2, with a weak D call TRBD1 (6 bases). The CDR3 loop is CASLGQSISYGYTF. The CDR3 DNA reads as TGTGCCAGCCTTGGACAGTCCATATCCTATGGCTACACCTTC.